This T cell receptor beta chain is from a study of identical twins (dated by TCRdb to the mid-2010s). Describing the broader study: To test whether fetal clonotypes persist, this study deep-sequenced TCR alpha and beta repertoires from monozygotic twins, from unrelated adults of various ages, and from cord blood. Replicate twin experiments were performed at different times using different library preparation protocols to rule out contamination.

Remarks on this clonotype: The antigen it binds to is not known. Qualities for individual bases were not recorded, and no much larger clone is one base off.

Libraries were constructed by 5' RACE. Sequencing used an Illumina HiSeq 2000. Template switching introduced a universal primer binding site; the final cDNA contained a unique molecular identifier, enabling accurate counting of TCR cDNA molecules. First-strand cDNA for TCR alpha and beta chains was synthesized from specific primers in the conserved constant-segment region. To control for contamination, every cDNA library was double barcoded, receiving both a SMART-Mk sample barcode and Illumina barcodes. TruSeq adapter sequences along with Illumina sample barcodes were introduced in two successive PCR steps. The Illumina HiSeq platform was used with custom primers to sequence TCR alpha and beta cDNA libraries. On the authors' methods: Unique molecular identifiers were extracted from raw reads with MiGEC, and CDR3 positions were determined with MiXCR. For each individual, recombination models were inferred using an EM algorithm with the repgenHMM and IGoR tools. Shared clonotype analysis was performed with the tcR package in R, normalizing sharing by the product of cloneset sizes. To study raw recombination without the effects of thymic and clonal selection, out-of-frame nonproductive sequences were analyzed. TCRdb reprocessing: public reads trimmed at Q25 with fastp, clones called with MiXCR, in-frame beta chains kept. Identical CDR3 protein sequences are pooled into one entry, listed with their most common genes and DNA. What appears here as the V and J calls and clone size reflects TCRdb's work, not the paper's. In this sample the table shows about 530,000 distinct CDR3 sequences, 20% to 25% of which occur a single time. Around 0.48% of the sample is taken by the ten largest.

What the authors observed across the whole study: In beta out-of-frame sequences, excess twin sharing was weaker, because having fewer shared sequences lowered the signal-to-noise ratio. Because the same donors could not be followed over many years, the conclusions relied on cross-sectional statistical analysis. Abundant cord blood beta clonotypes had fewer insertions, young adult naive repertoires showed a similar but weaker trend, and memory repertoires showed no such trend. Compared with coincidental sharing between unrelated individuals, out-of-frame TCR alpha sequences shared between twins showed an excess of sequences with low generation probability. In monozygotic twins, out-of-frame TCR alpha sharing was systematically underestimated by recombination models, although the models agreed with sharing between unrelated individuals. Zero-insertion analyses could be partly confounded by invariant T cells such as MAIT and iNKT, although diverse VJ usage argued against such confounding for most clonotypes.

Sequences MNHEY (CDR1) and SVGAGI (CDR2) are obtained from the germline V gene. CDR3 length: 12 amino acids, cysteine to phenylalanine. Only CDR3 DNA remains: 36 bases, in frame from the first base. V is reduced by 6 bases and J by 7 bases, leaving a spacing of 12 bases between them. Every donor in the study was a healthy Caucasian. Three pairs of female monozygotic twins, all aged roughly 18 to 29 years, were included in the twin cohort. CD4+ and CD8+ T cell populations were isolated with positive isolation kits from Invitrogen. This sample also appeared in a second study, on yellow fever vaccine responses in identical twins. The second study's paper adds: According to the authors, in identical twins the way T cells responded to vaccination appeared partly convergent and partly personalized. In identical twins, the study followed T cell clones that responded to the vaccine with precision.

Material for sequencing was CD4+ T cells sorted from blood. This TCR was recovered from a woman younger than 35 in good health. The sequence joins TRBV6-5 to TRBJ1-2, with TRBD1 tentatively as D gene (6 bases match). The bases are TGTGCCAGCAGGAACTACAGGGCTGGCTACACCTTC. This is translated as CASRNYRAGYTF.